This TCR beta chain was sequenced during a study of shared clonotypes between healthy human individuals. The V end lost 4 bases, the J end lost 5 bases, and 13 bases lay between the germline ends. Germline V gene sequence: CDR1 SGHDT, CDR2 YYEEEE. CDR3 length: 14 residues. Cells designated naive CD8 were CD45RO-negative and were positively selected for CCR7, with terminally differentiated effector memory CD45RA+ cells excluded. TCRdb's copy holds only in-frame clones and misses some; the assay was immunoSEQ multiplex PCR. The sample contains about 870,000 clones, 90% to 95% of which appear only once.

The origin of this receptor is a man between 25 and 39 years old in good health. Source material: naive CD8+ T cells sorted from blood. The chain uses TRBV5-6 and TRBJ2-1, with unresolved D. This CDR3 reads CASSPLGTNNEQFF. CDR3 DNA: TGTGCCAGCAGCCCCCTAGGAACGAACAATGAGCAGTTCTTC. Supplemented by reference TRBV5-6 and TRBJ2-1, the full variable domain reads DAGVTQSPTHLIKTRGQQVTLRCSPKSGHDTVSWYQQALGQGPQFIFQYYEEEERQRGNFPDRFSGHQFPNYSSELNVNALLLGDSALYLCASSPLGTNNEQFFGPGTRLTVL.